These 28 T cell receptor beta chains were all obtained from the same sample, sequenced in a study of blood T cell repertoires in COVID-19. Produced via immunoSEQ multiplex PCR; TCRdb's table is partial and in-frame only. The repertoire includes tens of thousands of clones, less than 95% of them detected once, and around 3.1% sits in the top ten. The sample comprised peripheral blood. These receptors were obtained from a human donor in a cohort sampled during active COVID-19.

The chain uses TRBV28 and TRBJ1-2; a weak D match, TRBD1 (5 bases). The CDR3 is 13 amino acids. CDR1 and CDR2 (germline): MDHEN, SYDVKM. V was pared by 2 bases and J by 2 bases, with 6 bases between. As DNA, the CDR3 is TGTGCCAGCAGTTTACCAGGGAACTATGGCTACACCTTC. Its protein product is CASSLPGNYGYTF.

J is TRBJ2-2 and V is TRBV12-3 or TRBV12-4, with 8 bases lining up with TRBD2. CDR3 length: 13 amino acids. Trimming took 10 bases from V and 7 from J; bases not matched to a gene: 8. The CDR3 reads CATRGAGVGELFF. For the CDR3, the DNA is TGTGCCACAAGGGGAGCGGGAGTCGGGGAGCTGTTTTTT.

This chain connects TRBV27 to TRBJ1-6, with D possibly matching TRBD1 (5 bases). Germline CDR1 reads MNHEY; CDR2 reads SMNVEV (reference sequence). V lost 3 bases and J lost 7, with 13 bases in between. This CDR3 has 15 residues. CDR3 bases: TGTGCCAGCAGTTTCCAGACAGATGCAAATTCACCCCTCCACTTT. As protein: CASSFQTDANSPLHF.

This rearrangement joins TRBV5-6 to TRBJ1-1; 7 bases line up with TRBD1. With V trimmed by 0 bases and J by 5 bases, 7 bases remained unmatched. Germline loops: CDR1 SGHDT, CDR2 YYEEEE. The CDR3 is made up of 15 amino acids. The CDR3 protein is CASSLGTGAPTEAFF. The DNA for the CDR3 is TGTGCCAGCAGCTTGGGTACAGGGGCCCCGACTGAAGCTTTCTTT.

The chain carries TRBV7-2 and TRBJ1-5; D is possibly TRBD1 (5 bases). The germline V gene encodes CDR1 SGHTA and CDR2 FQGNSA. The CDR3 covers 13 residues. V was clipped by 5 bases and J by 4 bases, with 9 bases between them. The CDR3 is CASSPQGNQPQHF. The CDR3 nucleotides read TGTGCCAGCAGCCCTCAGGGAAATCAGCCCCAGCATTTT.

The chain couples TRBV6-5 to TRBJ2-7, with 9 bases fitting TRBD1. Trimming cost V 3 bases and J 1 base; bases outside gene matches: 4. This CDR3 is built from 15 residues. Germline values: CDR1 MNHEY, CDR2 SVGAGI. CDR3 residues: CASSYSGTGSYEQYF. In DNA form, the CDR3 reads TGTGCCAGCAGTTATTCCGGGACAGGGTCCTACGAGCAGTACTTC.

This clone is labeled as medium-sized. The chain is built from TRBV10-1 and TRBJ2-7, with 8 bases fitting TRBD1. The CDR3 is 13 residues long. V was pared by 6 bases and J by 6 bases, with 7 bases of the junction left unmatched. Germline CDR1 is WNHNN and CDR2 is SYGVQD (reference sequence). The CDR3 nucleotides read TGCGCCAGCAGCGCGGACAGGGTGGGCGAGCAGTACTTC. Amino acid sequence: CASSADRVGEQYF.

The chain uses TRBV6-4 and TRBJ2-2; the D gene is possibly TRBD2 (5 bases). Germline values: CDR1 MRHNA, CDR2 SNTAGT. The CDR3 consists of 14 residues. The V end was cut by 1 base, the J end by 6 bases, with 9 bases between. CDR3 nucleotides: TGTGCCAGCAGTGACTTCAGGACTTCCGGGGAGCTGTTTTTT. It codes for CASSDFRTSGELFF.

The chain couples TRBV4-1 to TRBJ2-5; 7 nucleotides match TRBD1. This CDR3 contains 14 residues. V trimming: 4 bases; J trimming: 2 bases; junction bases outside the gene matches: 4. Germline CDR1 and CDR2: MGHRA and YSYEKL. The CDR3 loop is CASSRNRGQETQYF. The CDR3 DNA sequence: TGCGCCAGCAGCCGGAACAGGGGACAAGAGACCCAGTACTTC.

The chain carries TRBV20-1 and TRBJ1-1; D remains unclear. This CDR3 region has 10 residues. V lost 6 bases and J 13 bases, leaving 15 bases between the germline ends. Germline V gene lookup returns CDR1 DFQATT and CDR2 SNEGSKA (reference sequence). CDR3 in amino acids: CSASEGSLFF. The CDR3 nucleotides read TGCAGTGCCTCGGAGGGTTCCCTTTTCTTT.

V gene TRBV5-4 combines with J gene TRBJ2-7; D not certain. The CDR3 loop spans 12 amino acids. Germline V CDR1 and CDR2: SGHNT, YYREEE (reference sequence). The germline V and J ends were trimmed by 4 bases and 3 bases, with 8 bases remaining between them. This CDR3 is CASSLGLYEQYF. The CDR3 DNA reads as TGTGCCAGCAGCCTTGGGCTCTACGAGCAGTACTTC.

CDR3 DNA sequence: TGCGCCAGCAGCTCGACCAGGCGTGGCACCGGGGAGCTGTTTTTT. Protein: CASSSTRRGTGELFF. V and J are TRBV5-1 and TRBJ2-2, with D hard to call. V lost 3 bases to trimming and J lost 4 bases, with 13 bases between them. CDR1 SGHRS and CDR2 YFSETQ come from the germline V gene. This CDR3 has 15 amino acids.

The chain links TRBV12-3 or TRBV12-4 to TRBJ1-1; D unresolved. V dropped 5 bases and J dropped 3 bases, with 7 bases sitting between them. This CDR3 is built from 12 residues. CDR3 loop: CASSPTDTEAFF. The CDR3 coding sequence is TGTGCCAGCAGTCCTACAGACACTGAAGCTTTCTTT.

The J gene is TRBJ1-1, the V gene TRBV30, with a weak D call TRBD1 (6 bases). The CDR3 extends over 13 amino acids. Germline lookup yields CDR1 GTSNPN and CDR2 SVGIG (reference sequence). V lost 8 bases, J lost 4 bases, and 17 bases lay in between. The CDR3 nucleotides are TGTGCCGGTGACAGGCTAGGGGGCACTGAAGCTTTCTTT. This codes for CAGDRLGGTEAFF.

The CDR3 nucleotides are TGTGCCAGCAGCACACCCCAGGGCGGGAGCACTGAAGCTTTCTTT. Protein: CASSTPQGGSTEAFF. The chain combines TRBV6-5 with TRBJ1-1; the D gene is possibly TRBD1 (5 bases). V lost 6 bases and J lost 4, with 18 bases in between. The germline V gene encodes CDR1 MNHEY and CDR2 SVGAGI. This CDR3 comprises 15 residues.

This chain joins TRBV11-2 and TRBJ2-1; possible D gene TRBD2, 6 bases. The CDR3 spans 12 residues. V was pared by 4 bases and J by 9 bases, with 10 bases between. Germline lookup yields CDR1 SGHAT and CDR2 FQNNGV. CDR3 residues: CASSYAGGEQFF. The CDR3 DNA is TGTGCCAGCAGCTACGCCGGGGGTGAGCAGTTCTTC.

The chain couples TRBV5-1 to TRBJ2-2; the D gene is possibly TRBD1 (6 bases). V lost 3 bases, J lost 4 bases, and 16 bases lay in between. Germline CDR1 and CDR2: SGHRS and YFSETQ. The CDR3 spans 16 residues. DNA of the CDR3: TGCGCCAGCAGCTGGAACCCGGGACAACGCACCGGGGAGCTGTTTTTT. It specifies CASSWNPGQRTGELFF. Full variable domain (remainder filled in from reference TRBV5-1 and TRBJ2-2): KAGVTQTPRYLIKTRGQQVTLSCSPISGHRSVSWYQQTPGQGLQFLFEYFSETQRNKGNFPGRFSGRQFSNSRSEMNVSTLELGDSALYLCASSWNPGQRTGELFFGEGSRLTVL.

The genes are TRBV19 and TRBJ2-7; maybe TRBD1 (6 bases). CDR3 length: 14 amino acids. The germline V gene encodes CDR1 LNHDA and CDR2 SQIVND (reference sequence). Trimming left V 6 bases short and J 7 bases short, with 19 bases between. The CDR3 DNA sequence: TGTGCCAGTAGCGCGTCGCCCACAGGACAGGAGCAGTACTTC. It is translated as CASSASPTGQEQYF.

The genes are TRBV2 and TRBJ1-5; the D is unclear. CDR1 is SNHLY and CDR2 is FYNNEI in the germline V gene. V dropped 5 bases and J dropped 5 bases, with 7 bases sitting between them. There are 12 residues in the CDR3. The CDR3 nucleotides read TGTGCCAGCAGTACCCAGGATCAGCCCCAGCATTTT. The encoded protein is CASSTQDQPQHF.

The chain links TRBV28 to TRBJ2-7, with 9 bases aligning to TRBD1. Looked up from germline, CDR1 is MDHEN and CDR2 is SYDVKM. V lost 3 bases, J lost 7 bases, and 10 bases stayed unmatched. The CDR3 totals 15 residues. As DNA, the CDR3 is TGTGCCAGCAGTTTGGGACAGGGCTCCCTGGGGGAGCAGTACTTC. This gives the protein CASSLGQGSLGEQYF.

The chain combines TRBV6-2 or TRBV6-3 with TRBJ1-1; no clear D gene. Germline V lookup: CDR1 MNHEY, CDR2 SVGEGT. Trimming shortened V by 0 bases and J by 1 base, and 9 bases separated the two germline ends. The length of the CDR3 is 15 residues. The CDR3 is CASSYSPRGNTEAFF. CDR3 nucleotides: TGTGCCAGCAGTTACTCGCCCCGGGGGAACACTGAAGCTTTCTTT.

The J gene is TRBJ1-2, the V gene TRBV10-3; 8 bases fit TRBD1. CDR3 length: 13 amino acids. The germline V gene has CDR1 ENHRY and CDR2 SYGVKD. Trimming took 0 bases from V and 7 from J; bases not matched to a gene: 1. CDR3 region: CAISESRGPGYTF. The DNA for the CDR3 is TGTGCCATCAGTGAGTCCAGGGGGCCTGGCTACACCTTC.

In its sample, this clone was seen once. The V call is TRBV3-1 (or the pseudogene TRBV3-2), the J call TRBJ1-2; 9 bases align to TRBD1. The germline CDR1 and CDR2 sequences are LGHDT and YNNKEL (reference sequence). The CDR3 length is 14 residues. V dropped 4 bases and J dropped 5; count of bases not matched to a gene: 5. CDR3 sequence reads: CASSRDRVGYGYTF. DNA of the CDR3: TGTGCCAGCAGCCGGGACAGGGTAGGTTATGGCTACACCTTC.

The chain joins TRBV21-1 to TRBJ1-2; the D call TRBD1 from the table was never checked on the DNA. TRBV21-1 is an annotated pseudogene. This CDR3 contains 16 residues. In DNA form, the CDR3 reads TGTGCCAGCAGCAAACGGAGGGCAGGGGGCTTCTATGGCTACACCTTC. Translation: CASSKRRAGGFYGYTF.

This chain links TRBV28 with TRBJ2-1, with 9 positions matching TRBD1. The CDR3 runs 16 residues. Germline V gene sequence: CDR1 MDHEN, CDR2 SYDVKM. V was pared by 3 bases and J by 1 base, with 4 bases of the junction left unmatched. CDR3 protein: CASSFLGQGSYNEQFF. CDR3 nucleotide sequence: TGTGCCAGCAGTTTCTTGGGACAGGGTTCCTACAATGAGCAGTTCTTC. Variable domain in full (rest from reference TRBV28 and TRBJ2-1): DVKVTQSSRYLVKRTGEKVFLECVQDMDHENMFWYRQDPGLGLRLIYFSYDVKMKEKGDIPEGYSVSREKKERFSLILESASTNQTSMYLCASSFLGQGSYNEQFFGPGTRLTVL.

V is TRBV18 and J is TRBJ1-1, with D possibly TRBD1 on 6 matching bases. CDR1 is KGHSH, CDR2 LQKENI, per germline. This CDR3 has 15 residues. V dropped 0 bases and J dropped 1 base, with 9 bases sitting between them. CDR3 DNA: TGTGCCAGCTCACCACCGACAGGAGCGAACACTGAAGCTTTCTTT. Protein product: CASSPPTGANTEAFF.

The chain carries TRBV5-1 and TRBJ2-7, with TRBD2 matching 10 bases. Germline CDR1 is SGHRS and CDR2 is YFSETQ. The length of the CDR3 is 15 residues. V lost 4 bases to trimming and J lost 3 bases; unmatched junction nucleotides: 7. In nucleotides, the CDR3 is TGCGCCAGCAGCCTACTAGCGGGAAGTATCTACGAGCAGTACTTC. Its protein is CASSLLAGSIYEQYF.

The chain couples TRBV10-2 to TRBJ1-6; 9 positions match TRBD1. The CDR3 length is 13 residues. Germline CDR1 is WSHSY and CDR2 is SAAADI. The trim removed 8 bases at V and 9 bases at J, leaving 5 bases unmatched. CDR3: CASRDRVSSPLHF. CDR3 nucleotides: TGCGCCAGCCGGGACAGGGTCAGTTCACCCCTCCACTTT.